Presented here are 24 T cell receptor beta chains from one specimen sequenced in a study of cytomegalovirus exposure and HLA in healthy donors. Clones were sequenced by immunoSEQ multiplex PCR, and TCRdb holds only the in-frame ones, with some missing. The data hold under 200,000 clones, with 85% to 90% observed a single time. Sequencing input: PBMCs. These receptors were collected from a man between 18 and 29 years old in good health and CMV-seropositive.

The chain has TRBV5-1 and TRBJ1-1; D gene unclear. Germline-derived CDR1 and CDR2 are SGHRS and YFSETQ. Trimming removed 4 bases at V and 4 bases at J, with 11 bases between. CDR3 length: 13 residues. CDR3 coding DNA: TGCGCCAGCAGCACCGGGGAGGGCACTGAAGCTTTCTTT. Encoded protein: CASSTGEGTEAFF.

The chain combines TRBV4-1 with TRBJ2-6; TRBD2 agrees at 16 bases. The CDR3 totals 20 residues. V gave up 0 bases and J gave up 3 bases; unmatched junction bases: 5. Germline loops: CDR1 MGHRA, CDR2 YSYEKL. This CDR3 reads CASSQDRGTSGRGGANVLTF. The CDR3 DNA follows: TGCGCCAGCAGCCAAGATCGGGGGACTAGCGGGAGGGGTGGGGCCAACGTCCTGACTTTC.

On this clone: Other DNA sequences in this sample translate to the same CDR3. In nucleotides, the CDR3 is TGTGCCAGCTCACCACCGGCCAGCACAGATACGCAGTATTTT. Translation gives CASSPPASTDTQYF. This chain links TRBV18 with TRBJ2-3; D is undetermined. The CDR3 has 14 amino acids. Trimming shortened V by 0 bases and J by 0 bases, and 4 bases separated the two germline ends. CDR1 is KGHSH, CDR2 LQKENI, per germline.

A few counts support this clone. The CDR3 nucleotides read TGTGCCAGCAGCCGGGAACATAACACTGAAGCTTTCTTT. Its translation is CASSREHNTEAFF. This chain links TRBV7-9 with TRBJ1-1, with D unresolved. The length of the CDR3 is 13 residues. Trimming removed 5 bases at V and 2 bases at J, with 9 bases between. Germline-derived CDR1 and CDR2 are SEHNR and FQNEAQ (reference sequence).

The rearrangement uses TRBV11-3 and TRBJ2-1; D uncertain. V shed 4 bases and J shed 7 bases, with 11 bases lying between them. The CDR3 is made up of 13 amino acids. CDR1 SGHNT and CDR2 YENEEA come from the germline V gene. The CDR3 loop is CASSSPIMNEQFF. In DNA form, the CDR3 reads TGTGCCAGCAGCTCCCCCATCATGAATGAGCAGTTCTTC.

The chain uses TRBV6-5 and TRBJ2-7, with 10 positions matching TRBD2. Per the germline V gene, CDR1 is MNHEY and CDR2 is SVGAGI. J lost 5 bases, V lost 2 bases, and 9 bases had no gene match. The CDR3 sequence is 16 residues long. In DNA form, the CDR3 reads TGTGCCAGCAGTTACCTTATAGCGGGAGGTCCCCACGAGCAGTACTTC. Translated: CASSYLIAGGPHEQYF.

J is TRBJ2-5 and V is TRBV7-3; D is possibly TRBD2 (5 bases). Germline CDR1 and CDR2: SGHTA and FQGTGA. CDR3 length equals 14 residues. V lost 2 bases to trimming and J lost 5 bases, with 12 bases between them. CDR3 sequence (DNA): TGTGCCAGCAGCTTATCGGGGAGCGCGGAGACCCAGTACTTC. This gives the protein CASSLSGSAETQYF.

The chain couples TRBV10-3 to TRBJ1-3; D is possibly TRBD1 (6 bases). The germline V gene has CDR1 ENHRY and CDR2 SYGVKD. The CDR3 totals 14 residues. The germline V and J ends were trimmed by 4 bases and 0 bases, with 7 bases remaining between them. The CDR3 protein is CAISVDSSGNTIYF. In DNA form, the CDR3 reads TGTGCCATCAGTGTGGACAGCTCTGGAAACACCATATATTTT.

This sequence joins TRBV7-3 and TRBJ2-5; TRBD2 is a possible D gene (6 bases). Trimming took off 6 bases at V and 0 bases at J, with 17 bases between the two ends. The CDR3 spans 16 residues. The germline V gene encodes CDR1 SGHTA and CDR2 FQGTGA. Here the CDR3 DNA reads TGTGCCAGCAGTGAATCCGGGAGTGGGTACCAAGAGACCCAGTACTTC. This codes for CASSESGSGYQETQYF.

The chain couples TRBV14 to TRBJ1-1; D gene ambiguous. The V end lost 1 base, the J end lost 5 bases, and 11 bases lay between the germline ends. Germline V gene lookup returns CDR1 SGHDN and CDR2 FVKESK. The CDR3 sequence is 14 residues long. The DNA of the CDR3 is TGTGCCAGCAGCCAAGTCCGAGGTAGAACTGAAGCTTTCTTT. This codes for CASSQVRGRTEAFF.

The genes are TRBV5-4 and TRBJ2-1, with TRBD2 matching over 12 bases. V shed 1 base and J 4 bases; nucleotides not matched to a gene: 9. The germline gives CDR1 SGHNT, CDR2 YYREEE (reference sequence). The CDR3 extends over 18 amino acids. CDR3 sequence reads: CASSLHGGTSGPYNEQFF. The DNA for the CDR3 is TGTGCCAGCAGCTTGCACGGAGGGACTAGCGGGCCTTACAATGAGCAGTTCTTC.

The chain recombines TRBV7-2 with TRBJ2-5; D is perhaps TRBD1 (5 bases). Germline V gene sequence: CDR1 SGHTA, CDR2 FQGNSA. The ends were cut back, 5 bases at V and 1 base at J, with 11 bases in the middle. There are 14 residues in the CDR3. CDR3: CASSTHRTQETQYF. The CDR3 nucleotides are TGTGCCAGCAGCACGCACAGGACCCAAGAGACCCAGTACTTC.

The chain has TRBV5-4 and TRBJ2-7; D gene uncertain. Per the germline V gene, CDR1 is SGHNT and CDR2 is YYREEE (reference sequence). The V end was cut by 0 bases, the J end by 4 bases, with 11 bases between. The CDR3 has 14 amino acids. The CDR3 here is CASSLDDMSYEQYF. The CDR3 DNA reads as TGTGCCAGCAGCTTGGACGACATGAGTTACGAGCAGTACTTC. The full variable domain, its missing parts supplied by reference TRBV5-4 and TRBJ2-7, is ETGVTQSPTHLIKTRGQQVTLRCSSQSGHNTVSWYQQALGQGPQFIFQYYREEENGRGNFPPRFSGLQFPNYSSELNVNALELDDSALYLCASSLDDMSYEQYFGPGTRLTVT.

The chain recombines TRBV5-1 with TRBJ2-2; D remains unclear. The CDR3 is made up of 15 amino acids. V lost 2 bases to trimming and J lost 0 bases, with 8 bases between them. CDR1 is SGHRS, CDR2 YFSETQ, per germline. The CDR3 DNA is TGCGCCAGCAGCTTTTCGGGTTCGAACACCGGGGAGCTGTTTTTT. Translation gives CASSFSGSNTGELFF.

This clone was recorded a few times. The chain couples TRBV6-6 to TRBJ2-1; D perhaps matches TRBD1 (6 bases). The V end lost 4 bases, the J end lost 7 bases, and 8 bases lay between the germline ends. The CDR3 totals 12 residues. Germline-derived CDR1 and CDR2 are MNHNY and SVGAGI (reference sequence). The CDR3 nucleotides are TGTGCCAGCAGTTCCCAGGGGAATGAGCAGTTCTTC. This encodes CASSSQGNEQFF.

This clone was counted ten times or more. Other DNA sequences within the sample encode an identical CDR3. The chain combines TRBV7-9 with TRBJ1-4; TRBD1 might be the D (6 bases). This CDR3 contains 14 residues. Trimming shortened V by 3 bases and J by 4 bases, and 9 bases separated the two germline ends. Germline CDR1 SEHNR, CDR2 FQNEAQ (reference sequence). In DNA form, the CDR3 reads TGTGCCAGCAGCTTGGGACACGTTAATGAAAAACTGTTTTTT. As protein: CASSLGHVNEKLFF.

The chain has TRBV5-1 and TRBJ1-1; no reliable D call. The V end lost 5 bases, the J end lost 3 bases, and 11 bases lay between the germline ends. Per germline, CDR1 SGHRS and CDR2 YFSETQ. This CDR3 spans 13 amino acids. DNA for the CDR3: TGCGCCAGCAGACCCTCACGGGACACTGAAGCTTTCTTT. Its translation is CASRPSRDTEAFF.

V usage is TRBV18 and J usage is TRBJ1-3, with a weak D call TRBD1 (6 bases). The V end lost 0 bases, the J end lost 0 bases, and 12 bases lay between the germline ends. CDR3 length: 17 amino acids. Germline assignment: CDR1 KGHSH and CDR2 LQKENI. CDR3 in amino acids: CASSPPGTLRSGNTIYF. CDR3 nucleotide sequence: TGTGCCAGCTCACCACCGGGGACACTCCGCTCTGGAAACACCATATATTTT. The full variable domain, with the rest looked up from reference TRBV18 and TRBJ1-3, is NAGVMQNPRHLVRRRGQEARLRCSPMKGHSHVYWYRQLPEEGLKFMVYLQKENIIDESGMPKERFSAEFPKEGPSILRIQQVVRGDSAAYFCASSPPGTLRSGNTIYFGEGSWLTVV.

The chain has TRBV7-9 and TRBJ2-5; D is perhaps TRBD2 (7 bases). Germline V CDR1 and CDR2: SEHNR, FQNEAQ (reference sequence). CDR3 length: 15 residues. The ends were cut back, 5 bases at V and 5 bases at J, with 18 bases in the middle. In DNA, the CDR3 is TGTGCCAGCAGCCAATACAGGGAGGGAGGGGAGACCCAGTACTTC. Protein: CASSQYREGGETQYF.

The chain employs TRBV7-3 and TRBJ1-1; TRBD1 aligns across 7 bases. V was pared by 2 bases and J by 1 base, with 4 bases of the junction left unmatched. The germline V gene has CDR1 SGHTA and CDR2 FQGTGA. The CDR3 totals 15 residues. The CDR3 nucleotides are TGTGCCAGCAGCTTAGACAGGGTGTCGAACACTGAAGCTTTCTTT. It translates to CASSLDRVSNTEAFF.

This chain uses TRBV4-1 with TRBJ2-3; no clear D. The CDR3 covers 15 residues. Germline-derived CDR1 and CDR2 are MGHRA and YSYEKL. Trimming removed 2 bases at V and 2 bases at J, with 11 bases between. The CDR3 bases are TGCGCCAGCAGCCAACTCAGTACTACCACAGATACGCAGTATTTT. Translation: CASSQLSTTTDTQYF.

The chain employs TRBV19 and TRBJ1-1, with a possible D match to TRBD1 (5 bases). The CDR3 is 13 amino acids. Germline-derived CDR1 and CDR2 are LNHDA and SQIVND (reference sequence). The V end was cut by 8 bases, the J end by 3 bases, with 13 bases between. Here the CDR3 DNA reads TGTGCCAGTGCCCCGGGGGTGGACACTGAAGCTTTCTTT. It encodes CASAPGVDTEAFF.

This chain links TRBV30 with TRBJ2-2; possible D gene TRBD1, 6 bases. V was trimmed by 1 base and J by 6 bases, leaving 15 bases between them. The CDR3 totals 15 residues. Germline loops: CDR1 GTSNPN, CDR2 SVGIG (reference sequence). The CDR3 here is CAWSGRTVPPGELFF. CDR3 DNA: TGTGCCTGGAGTGGAAGGACAGTCCCCCCCGGGGAGCTGTTTTTT.

The chain uses TRBV14 and TRBJ2-3; a weak D match, TRBD2 (6 bases). Germline CDR1 and CDR2: SGHDN and FVKESK. This CDR3 is built from 15 residues. V shed 4 bases and J shed 2 bases, with 13 bases lying between them. The CDR3 reads CASSLGTYLTDTQYF. CDR3 bases: TGTGCCAGCAGCCTCGGGACTTACCTCACAGATACGCAGTATTTT.